What follows are 29 T cell receptor beta chains derived from one specimen sequenced in a study of immune characterization of retroperitoneal liposarcoma. Each CDR3 protein is one row after TCRdb ran MiXCR on the PCR reads. The sample lists about 10,000 distinct CDR3 sequences, around 30% occurring once. The sample was tumor tissue. The receptors come from a male donor with retroperitoneal liposarcoma.

This clonotype was observed a handful of times. The rearrangement joins TRBV12-5 to TRBJ2-7; no reliable D call. The CDR3 is 13 amino acids. The germline gives CDR1 LGHNT, CDR2 FRNRAP. V lost 5 bases to trimming and J lost 5 bases, with 13 bases between them. DNA for the CDR3: TGTGCTAGTGGTGTGTCGGTTTCCAACGAGCAGTACTTC. It is translated as CASGVSVSNEQYF.

Only a few counts were recorded for this clonotype. The chain combines TRBV7-3 with TRBJ2-1; TRBD1 aligns across 7 bases. The CDR3 is 14 amino acids. Losses at the gene ends were 2 bases for V and 8 bases for J; bases not matched to a gene: 6. CDR1 SGHTA and CDR2 FQGTGA come from the germline V gene. This CDR3 is CASSLHRGSDEQFF. In nucleotides, the CDR3 is TGTGCCAGCAGCTTACACAGGGGTAGTGATGAGCAGTTCTTC.

This clonotype has just a few counts. The chain employs TRBV6-1 and TRBJ2-5, with TRBD2 identical over 12 bases. Trimming removed 2 bases from V and 2 bases from J; junction bases left unmatched: 3. Germline CDR1 reads MNHNS; CDR2 reads SASEGT. The CDR3 totals 16 residues. CDR3 in DNA: TGTGCCAGCAGTGAACTAGCGGGGGGGCGGCAAGAGACCCAGTACTTC. It is translated as CASSELAGGRQETQYF.

This clonotype is deemed medium-sized (0.01 to 0.1%). The V and J genes are TRBV27 and TRBJ2-1; D is possibly TRBD1 or TRBD2 (5 bases each). Germline V lookup: CDR1 MNHEY, CDR2 SMNVEV (reference sequence). V was shortened by 8 bases and J by 8 bases, with 28 bases between the two germline ends. This CDR3 has 17 residues. CDR3 bases: TGTGCCAGCGGCAGGGACCTCCGGACCGCCAGTGACGATGAGCAGTTCTTC. As protein: CASGRDLRTASDDEQFF.

The sample holds one count of this clonotype. This chain connects TRBV6-1 to TRBJ2-1; 10 nucleotides line up with TRBD1. This CDR3 region has 15 residues. Trimming took 5 bases from V and 8 from J; bases not matched to a gene: 9. Germline assignment: CDR1 MNHNS and CDR2 SASEGT. Here the CDR3 DNA reads TGTGCCAGCAGTCCTCGGGACAGGGGTGTCGATGAGCAGTTCTTC. Its protein product is CASSPRDRGVDEQFF.

Ten or more counts support this clonotype. The chain employs TRBV12-5 and TRBJ2-1, with unresolved D. The J call may be incorrect, as the DNA end agrees better with TRBJ2-5. Germline loops: CDR1 LGHNT, CDR2 FRNRAP. CDR3 length: 14 residues. In DNA form, the CDR3 reads TGTGCTAGTGGTTTGGGAACAGCTCAAGAGACCCAGTACTTC. Residues: CASGLGTAQETQYF.

The chain employs TRBV7-9 and TRBJ2-1; TRBD1 aligns across 10 bases. With 5 bases clipped from V and 10 bases from J, the junction kept 8 bases outside the gene matches. Germline values: CDR1 SEHNR, CDR2 FQNEAQ (reference sequence). The CDR3 is made up of 14 amino acids. CDR3 nucleotide sequence: TGTGCCAGCAGCCTGACAGGGGGCTACTACGAGCAGTTCTTC. As protein: CASSLTGGYYEQFF.

This clonotype showed up many times. The chain links TRBV6-1 to TRBJ2-2, with D perhaps TRBD2 (6 bases). The CDR3 spans 15 residues. Germline V gene sequence: CDR1 MNHNS, CDR2 SASEGT. Trimming removed 5 bases from V and 2 bases from J, with 12 bases in between. The chain's CDR3 is CASSRDLINTGELFF. Here the CDR3 DNA reads TGTGCCAGCAGTCGGGACTTAATAAACACCGGGGAGCTGTTTTTT.

In its sample, this clonotype was seen many times. This sequence joins TRBV12-5 and TRBJ2-7, with 8 bases aligning to TRBD2. CDR3 length equals 13 residues. With 4 bases clipped from V and 6 bases from J, the junction kept 5 bases outside the gene matches. The germline gives CDR1 LGHNT, CDR2 FRNRAP. The CDR3 loop is CASGSGGPLEQYF. CDR3 DNA sequence: TGTGCTAGTGGTTCGGGGGGGCCCCTCGAGCAGTACTTC.

This clonotype has a handful of counts. The J gene is TRBJ2-1, the V gene TRBV12-3 or TRBV12-4, with 16 nucleotides matching TRBD2. This CDR3 contains 14 residues. V lost 5 bases, J lost 9 bases, and 1 base stayed unmatched. CDR3 amino acids: CASSGTSGRVEQFF. The CDR3 DNA sequence: TGTGCCAGCAGTGGGACTAGCGGGAGGGTTGAGCAGTTCTTC.

The chain carries TRBV27 and TRBJ2-1; D unresolved. With 8 bases removed from V and 8 bases from J, the gap between germline ends came to 16 bases. Germline CDR1 MNHEY, CDR2 SMNVEV (reference sequence). The CDR3 covers 13 residues. The CDR3 nucleotides read TGTGCCAGCCGGCCTTCGGTTATTGATGAGCAGTTCTTC. It translates to CASRPSVIDEQFF.

This clonotype was counted only a few times. The chain joins TRBV6-1 to TRBJ2-1; 9 nucleotides line up with TRBD1. The germline gives CDR1 MNHNS, CDR2 SASEGT. The CDR3 contains 15 residues. Trimming took 5 bases from V and 7 from J; bases not matched to a gene: 9. Here the CDR3 reads CASSWRDRASNEQFF. The CDR3 DNA reads as TGTGCCAGCAGTTGGAGGGACAGGGCCTCAAATGAGCAGTTCTTC.

By share, this clonotype ranks as medium-sized. The chain links TRBV6-1 to TRBJ2-1, with 11 positions matching TRBD2. Judging by the DNA end, TRBJ2-7 fits better; the J call may be wrong. Germline assignment: CDR1 MNHNS and CDR2 SASEGT. This CDR3 contains 13 residues. CDR3 residues: CASSLAGGYEQYF. CDR3 bases: TGTGCCAGCAGTCTAGCGGGGGGCTACGAGCAGTACTTC.

The chain joins TRBV7-9 to TRBJ2-1, with 8 positions matching TRBD1. The J call could be wrong; TRBJ2-7 is a better fit for the DNA end. The CDR3 runs 15 residues. Germline V gives CDR1 SEHNR, CDR2 FQNEAQ (reference sequence). The CDR3 region is CASSLAGQGNNEQYF. The CDR3 nucleotides read TGTGCCAGCAGCTTAGCAGGACAGGGCAACAATGAGCAGTACTTC.

There are a few counts of this clonotype. This chain uses TRBV6-1 with TRBJ2-1; D might be TRBD2 (6 bases). Germline V CDR1 and CDR2: MNHNS, SASEGT. The CDR3 length is 15 residues. V lost 4 bases and J 10 bases, leaving 20 bases between the germline ends. The CDR3 DNA follows: TGTGCCAGCAGTGCCGCCAGGGCGGGGACCTACGAGCAGTTCTTC. It encodes CASSAARAGTYEQFF.

This clonotype is deemed medium-sized. The V call is TRBV6-6, the J call TRBJ2-3; D not resolved. Germline values: CDR1 MNHNY, CDR2 SVGAGI (reference sequence). The CDR3 extends over 13 amino acids. The V end was cut by 2 bases, the J end by 8 bases, with 11 bases between. The CDR3 coding sequence is TGTGCCAGCAGTTACGCGAGGTCGGGTACGCAGTATTTT. Encoded protein: CASSYARSGTQYF.

For the CDR3, the DNA is TGTGCCAGCAAAAGATCAGTAAGCTTAAGAGATACGCAGTATTTT. Translating it yields CASKRSVSLRDTQYF. The chain links TRBV12-3 or TRBV12-4 to TRBJ2-3, with no clear D. The CDR3 totals 15 residues. V was trimmed by 7 bases and J by 5 bases, leaving 19 bases between them.

CDR3 sequence: CASTSAGGSSYEQYF. The CDR3 DNA reads TGTGCCAGCACCTCAGCCGGAGGGAGCTCCTACGAGCAGTACTTC. V gene TRBV6-8 combines with J gene TRBJ2-7; tentatively, D is TRBD2 (6 bases). V gave up 7 bases and J gave up 0 bases, with 16 bases separating them. The CDR3 is 15 residues long. Germline V gene lookup returns CDR1 MNHGY and CDR2 SAAAGT.

The table lists this clonotype with many counts. J is TRBJ2-1 and V is TRBV6-1; 12 bases agree with TRBD2. V gave up 4 bases and J gave up 4 bases; unmatched junction bases: 5. Per the germline V gene, CDR1 is MNHNS and CDR2 is SASEGT. CDR3 length equals 16 residues. Here the CDR3 reads CASSGGGLAGYNEQFF. The CDR3 nucleotides are TGTGCCAGCAGTGGGGGGGGACTAGCGGGTTACAATGAGCAGTTCTTC.

Sample share makes this clonotype medium-sized. V is TRBV6-1 and J is TRBJ2-1; TRBD1 aligns across 10 bases. The closer fit of TRBJ2-7 to the DNA end suggests the J call may be wrong. CDR3 length: 13 residues. Germline V gene data show CDR1 as MNHNS and CDR2 as SASEGT. The CDR3 coding sequence is TGTGCCAGCAGGGGACAGGGGAGTTACGAGCAGTACTTC. It is translated as CASRGQGSYEQYF.

The genes are TRBV5-6 and TRBJ2-2; 15 bases fit TRBD2. CDR1 is SGHDT and CDR2 is YYEEEE in the germline V gene. The CDR3 totals 19 residues. With 0 bases clipped from V and 7 bases from J, the junction kept 10 bases outside the gene matches. DNA for the CDR3: TGTGCCAGCAGCTTGGAGTGGACTAGCGGGGGGGCAGGAGGCGGGGAGCTGTTTTTT. This gives the protein CASSLEWTSGGAGGGELFF.

V gene TRBV7-4 combines with J gene TRBJ2-1, with D unclear. The J call is doubtful: the DNA matches TRBJ2-7 better. The CDR3 length is 12 residues. Germline V CDR1 and CDR2: SGHVT, SQSDAQ. The CDR3 loop reads CASSLESYEQYF. The CDR3 nucleotides are TGTGCCAGCAGCTTAGAGAGCTACGAGCAGTACTTC.

A few counts support this clonotype. V gene TRBV11-3 combines with J gene TRBJ2-4, with D maybe TRBD2 (7 bases). The end of the DNA is better explained by TRBJ2-5, so the J call may be wrong. The CDR3 is 16 residues long. The germline gives CDR1 SGHNT, CDR2 YENEEA. CDR3 sequence: CASSHLGGGGLETQYF. The CDR3 bases are TGTGCCAGCAGCCACCTAGGTGGCGGGGGCCTAGAGACCCAGTACTTC.

The chain carries TRBV7-3 and TRBJ2-1; TRBD1 is a possible D gene (6 bases). The CDR3 has 14 residues. Germline lookup yields CDR1 SGHTA and CDR2 FQGTGA. V lost 8 bases and J lost 13, with 24 bases in between. The DNA for the CDR3 is TGTGCCAGCGGCCACAGGGCCACCCAAGAGACCCAGTTCTTC. Protein sequence: CASGHRATQETQFF.

The V call is TRBV28, the J call TRBJ2-1; perhaps TRBD2 as D (5 bases). Germline CDR1 reads MDHEN; CDR2 reads SYDVKM. Trimming pared 5 bases from V and 12 bases from J, leaving 14 bases between. The CDR3 extends over 12 amino acids. The CDR3 loop reads CASSPLRVGQFF. The CDR3 bases are TGTGCCAGCAGTCCCCTGCGGGTGGGGCAGTTCTTC. The entire variable domain, with the rest obtained from reference TRBV28 and TRBJ2-1, is as follows: DVKVTQSSRYLVKRTGEKVFLECVQDMDHENMFWYRQDPGLGLRLIYFSYDVKMKEKGDIPEGYSVSREKKERFSLILESASTNQTSMYLCASSPLRVGQFFGPGTRLTVL.

This clonotype counts as medium-sized (0.01 to 0.1%). The chain joins TRBV12-3 or TRBV12-4 to TRBJ2-1; 7 nucleotides match TRBD2. The end of the DNA fits TRBJ2-7 better, so the J call may be wrong. The CDR3 sequence is 12 residues long. The CDR3 reads CASSPRGDEQYF. DNA for the CDR3: TGTGCCAGCAGTCCCCGGGGGGACGAGCAGTACTTC.

Worth noting for this clonotype: Its ends do not fully match the called genes, so a read error is possible. The chain is built from TRBV4-1 and TRBJ2-3; D uncertain. The length of the CDR3 is 16 residues. From germline, CDR1 is MGHRA and CDR2 YSYEKL. The CDR3 reads CASSQEKGHGRNEQYF. Written as DNA, the CDR3 is TGTGCCAGCAGCCAAGAAAAAGGGCACGGTAGAAATGAGCAGTACTTT.

The rearrangement uses TRBV12-3 or TRBV12-4 and TRBJ2-3; 14 nucleotides align to TRBD2. Judging by the DNA end, TRBJ2-7 fits better; the J call may be wrong. The CDR3 extends over 15 amino acids. As DNA, the CDR3 is TGTCCACCCTTTCTCGGGACTAGCGGGAGTGGGGAGCAGTACTTC. Its translation is CPPFLGTSGSGEQYF.

This clonotype occurred a few times. This chain uses TRBV10-3 with TRBJ2-5; D is uncertain. The CDR3 runs 14 residues. Trimming took 4 bases from V and 3 from J, leaving 12 bases between them. Germline V CDR1 and CDR2: ENHRY, SYGVKD. CDR3 loop: CAISARQIKETQYF. The CDR3 coding sequence is TGTGCCATCAGTGCTAGGCAGATCAAAGAGACCCAGTACTTC.